Below, 29 T cell receptor beta chains from the same sample are listed, as sequenced in a study of regulatory T cells in long-lasting Graves disease. Arm-PCR of CDR3 regions and iRepertoire HTBI primers were the basis on which TCR beta libraries were built. MiXCR, run by TCRdb on the multiplex PCR reads, gives a single entry per CDR3 protein. The sample comprises roughly 500,000 distinct CDR3 sequences, roughly 14% of which are singletons, and roughly 9.7% rests with the top ten. Time point noted: newly diagnosed GD, antithyroid drugs for less than 3 months. Researchers made the TCR library from RNA that was extracted from PBMCs. This sample also belongs to another study, concerning T cells in Graves' hyperthyroidism and ophthalmopathy.

The sequenced sample was peripheral blood mononuclear cells (PBMCs), obtained at new diagnosis, from a patient treated with antithyroid drugs. These receptors were collected from a man younger than 45 with Graves disease.

The chain recombines TRBV7-2 with TRBJ2-2; no reliable D call. Trimming shortened V by 1 base and J by 5 bases, and 11 bases separated the two germline ends. CDR1 is SGHTA and CDR2 is FQGNSA in the germline V gene. The length of the CDR3 is 15 residues. CDR3 residues: CASSLGVRRTGELFF. In nucleotides, the CDR3 is TGTGCCAGCAGCTTAGGGGTCAGGAGAACCGGGGAGCTGTTTTTT.

This clonotype was counted between two and nine times. The chain uses TRBV12-3 or TRBV12-4 and TRBJ2-3; D tentatively fits TRBD1 or TRBD2 (6 bases each). TRBJ2-5 explains the end of the DNA better; the J call may be wrong. The CDR3 is made up of 14 amino acids. The CDR3 sequence is CASRPWGAGETQYF. The CDR3 DNA reads as TGTGCCAGCAGGCCCTGGGGGGCAGGAGAGACCCAGTACTTC.

There are many counts of this clonotype. The genes are TRBV12-3 or TRBV12-4 and TRBJ1-6; D unresolved. Trimming pared 5 bases from V and 9 bases from J, leaving 17 bases between. The CDR3 sequence is 15 residues long. The CDR3 is CASSPRRVQVSPLHF. The CDR3, as DNA: TGTGCCAGCAGTCCCCGCCGCGTCCAGGTTTCACCCCTCCACTTT.

This clonotype was observed at least ten times. V and J are TRBV5-4 and TRBJ2-7; no definite D call. V lost 0 bases, J lost 7 bases, and 14 bases lay in between. Per germline, CDR1 SGHNT and CDR2 YYREEE (reference sequence). The CDR3 totals 14 residues. DNA for the CDR3: TGTGCCAGCAGCTTGGCCCTCTTCGCGCGGGAGCAGTACTTC. Its translation: CASSLALFAREQYF.

This clonotype was found many times. V and J are TRBV7-8 and TRBJ2-7; 10 bases line up with TRBD2. The CDR3 is 15 residues long. The trim removed 4 bases at V and 5 bases at J, leaving 8 bases unmatched. Germline loops: CDR1 SGHVS, CDR2 FQNEAQ. This chain's CDR3 is CASSSPSGRANEQYF. Here the CDR3 DNA reads TGTGCCAGCAGCTCCCCCAGCGGGAGGGCCAACGAGCAGTACTTC.

This clonotype showed up many times. The rearrangement uses TRBV27 and TRBJ1-5, with D unclear. From germline, CDR1 is MNHEY and CDR2 SMNVEV (reference sequence). The CDR3 has 13 amino acids. V was shortened by 5 bases and J by 1 base, with 6 bases between the two germline ends. CDR3 bases: TGTGCCAGCAGTACACAGAGCAATCAGCCCCAGCATTTT. Translating it yields CASSTQSNQPQHF.

This clonotype was detected many times. The V gene is TRBV12-3 or TRBV12-4, the J gene TRBJ1-5; D remains unclear. The CDR3 consists of 15 residues. The germline V and J ends were trimmed by 3 bases and 2 bases, with 11 bases remaining between them. CDR3 DNA sequence: TGTGCCAGCAGTTTGGAGGCAATAGGCAATCAGCCCCAGCATTTT. It encodes CASSLEAIGNQPQHF.

In this sample, this clonotype turned up many times. The V gene is TRBV7-9, the J gene TRBJ1-1; possible D gene TRBD1, 5 bases. The CDR3 is made up of 16 amino acids. Germline CDR1 SEHNR, CDR2 FQNEAQ (reference sequence). The germline V and J ends were trimmed by 5 bases and 0 bases, with 16 bases remaining between them. In DNA form, the CDR3 reads TGTGCCAGCAGCCTAGACAGACTTGCCATGAACACTGAAGCTTTCTTT. It codes for CASSLDRLAMNTEAFF.

In this sample, this clonotype turned up many times. This sequence joins TRBV7-2 and TRBJ2-5; D unresolved. The germline CDR1 and CDR2 sequences are SGHTA and FQGNSA. Trimming removed 1 base at V and 10 bases at J, with 7 bases between. This CDR3 is 11 amino acids long. The chain's CDR3 is CASSLGEFQYF. CDR3 nucleotides: TGTGCCAGCAGCTTAGGCGAGTTCCAGTACTTC.

This clonotype was observed a few times. The genes are TRBV27 and TRBJ2-7; D possibly corresponds to TRBD2 (6 bases). Germline V gene lookup returns CDR1 MNHEY and CDR2 SMNVEV (reference sequence). The CDR3 runs 14 residues. V shed 4 bases and J shed 3 bases, with 13 bases lying between them. CDR3 nucleotide sequence: TGTGCCAGCAGTTCCAACCTGCGGGACTACGAGCAGTACTTC. Translated: CASSSNLRDYEQYF.

Many counts were recorded for this clonotype. This rearrangement joins TRBV12-3 or TRBV12-4 to TRBJ2-7; D might be TRBD2 (7 bases). The CDR3 totals 15 residues. The V end lost 4 bases, the J end lost 7 bases, and 20 bases lay between the germline ends. In DNA form, the CDR3 reads TGTGCCAGCAGTTCGCCGGGCCGGGGGGCCGGTGAGCAGTACTTC. It specifies CASSSPGRGAGEQYF.

This clonotype was picked up many times. The chain is built from TRBV13 and TRBJ2-1; possibly TRBD1 or TRBD2 for D (7 bases each). Trimming removed 3 bases at V and 5 bases at J, with 17 bases between. Germline CDR1 PRHDT, CDR2 FYEKMQ (reference sequence). There are 16 residues in the CDR3. As DNA, the CDR3 is TGTGCCAGCAGCTTCGGACAGGCTAGCGGTCACAATGAGCAGTTCTTC. It encodes CASSFGQASGHNEQFF.

The genes are TRBV6-1 and TRBJ2-7; D unresolved. The CDR3 has 12 residues. Trimming shortened V by 7 bases and J by 3 bases, and 10 bases separated the two germline ends. CDR1 is MNHNS, CDR2 SASEGT, per germline. The CDR3 reads CASTNTNYEQYF. CDR3 nucleotides: TGTGCCAGCACCAACACTAACTACGAGCAGTACTTC.

This clonotype was counted between two and nine times. This sequence joins TRBV6-1 and TRBJ2-7; possible D gene TRBD2, 5 bases. Germline CDR1 reads MNHNS; CDR2 reads SASEGT. CDR3 length: 13 amino acids. V lost 4 bases to trimming and J lost 2 bases, with 9 bases between them. The CDR3 region has the DNA TGTGCCAGCAGTGGACACGGGGCCTACGAGCAGTACTTC. It yields the protein CASSGHGAYEQYF.

This clonotype was found a few times. This chain connects TRBV10-3 to TRBJ2-7, with 8 bases lining up with TRBD2. CDR3 length equals 14 residues. V dropped 6 bases and J dropped 7; count of bases not matched to a gene: 11. Germline V CDR1 and CDR2: ENHRY, SYGVKD. In nucleotides, the CDR3 is TGTGCCATCAGACCCCCGGGAGGGCCGGGGGAGCAGTACTTC. It codes for CAIRPPGGPGEQYF.

The chain couples TRBV10-3 to TRBJ2-7; 8 bases line up with TRBD2. With V trimmed by 8 bases and J by 4 bases, 7 bases remained unmatched. Germline V CDR1 and CDR2: ENHRY, SYGVKD. This CDR3 has 13 amino acids. The CDR3 here is CAIRGREVYEQYF. CDR3 nucleotides: TGTGCCATCCGTGGGCGGGAGGTGTACGAGCAGTACTTC.

At least ten counts were recorded for this clonotype. CDR3 loop: CASSSGTAGEQYF. The CDR3, as DNA: TGTGCCAGCTCATCAGGGACAGCCGGCGAGCAGTACTTC. V usage is TRBV18 and J usage is TRBJ2-7; 7 nucleotides agree with TRBD1. In germline, CDR1 is KGHSH, CDR2 LQKENI. This CDR3 is 13 amino acids long. Trimming took 5 bases from V and 6 from J; bases not matched to a gene: 7. Full variable domain (rest looked up from reference TRBV18 and TRBJ2-7): NAGVMQNPRHLVRRRGQEARLRCSPMKGHSHVYWYRQLPEEGLKFMVYLQKENIIDESGMPKERFSAEFPKEGPSILRIQQVVRGDSAAYFCASSSGTAGEQYFGPGTRLTVT.

This clonotype was counted a few times. The chain combines TRBV5-1 with TRBJ1-3; unclear D gene. V lost 0 bases and J 3 bases, leaving 7 bases between the germline ends. CDR1 is SGHRS, CDR2 YFSETQ, per germline. This CDR3 comprises 14 residues. The CDR3 region is CASSLGQNGNTIYF. For the CDR3, the DNA is TGCGCCAGCAGCTTGGGGCAAAATGGAAACACCATATATTTT. Based on the CDR3 plus reference TRBV5-1 and TRBJ1-3, the full variable domain is KAGVTQTPRYLIKTRGQQVTLSCSPISGHRSVSWYQQTPGQGLQFLFEYFSETQRNKGNFPGRFSGRQFSNSRSEMNVSTLELGDSALYLCASSLGQNGNTIYFGEGSWLTVV.

This clonotype was detected many times. The V gene is TRBV29-1, the J gene TRBJ2-3; 7 bases align to TRBD2. The length of the CDR3 is 14 residues. Per germline, CDR1 SQVTM and CDR2 ANQGSEA. Trimming removed 6 bases from V and 1 base from J; junction bases left unmatched: 7. CDR3 DNA: TGCAGCGTCCCCCTGGCGGGAGGCACAGATACGCAGTATTTT. Encoded protein: CSVPLAGGTDTQYF.

This clonotype was recorded at least ten times. V usage is TRBV5-1 and J usage is TRBJ2-3, with 9 bases matching TRBD1. Germline loops: CDR1 SGHRS, CDR2 YFSETQ. This CDR3 is 16 amino acids long. V shed 0 bases, J shed 5 bases, and the junction held 7 bases outside the gene matches. CDR3 in amino acids: CASSLVGTGRGDTQYF. CDR3 in DNA: TGCGCCAGCAGCTTGGTAGGGACAGGGAGAGGAGATACGCAGTATTTT.

This clonotype was detected only a few times. The rearrangement links TRBV25-1 to TRBJ2-7; a possible D gene is TRBD1 (6 bases). Trimming stripped 5 bases from V and 6 bases from J, with 11 bases between. The CDR3 has 12 amino acids. Germline CDR1 reads MGHDK; CDR2 reads SYGVNS. The CDR3: CASSYRDGEQYF. The DNA for the CDR3 is TGTGCCAGCAGTTACAGGGATGGCGAGCAGTACTTC.

This clonotype turned up a few times. The chain links TRBV3-1 to TRBJ2-1, with 9 bases matching TRBD2. This CDR3 region has 16 residues. Germline lookup yields CDR1 LGHDT and CDR2 YNNKEL (reference sequence). V gave up 4 bases and J gave up 0 bases; unmatched junction bases: 4. CDR3 bases: TGTGCCAGCAGCCGACTAGCGGAAAGCTCCTACAATGAGCAGTTCTTC. Encoded protein: CASSRLAESSYNEQFF.

This clonotype has just a few counts. The V call is TRBV7-9, the J call TRBJ1-5; 8 bases line up with TRBD1. The ends lost 4 bases at V and 3 bases at J; junction bases unmatched: 5. There are 15 residues in the CDR3. CDR1 is SEHNR and CDR2 is FQNEAQ in the germline V gene (reference sequence). The CDR3 loop reads CASSSGQGHNQPQHF. CDR3 DNA: TGTGCCAGCAGCTCAGGACAGGGACACAATCAGCCCCAGCATTTT.

As for this clonotype: A read error may be the cause here, since a much bigger clone is one base away. This sequence joins TRBV3-1 and TRBJ2-7, with TRBD1 matching over 11 bases. The CDR3 sequence is 14 residues long. CDR1 is LGHDT, CDR2 YNNKEL, per germline (reference sequence). CDR3 in amino acids: CASGHGTGGYEQYF. The CDR3 nucleotides read TGTGCCAGCGGCCACGGGACAGGGGGCTACGAGCAGTACTTC.

This clonotype was seen at least ten times. The gene calls are TRBV28 and TRBJ2-7, with D tentatively TRBD1 (5 bases). The CDR3 runs 13 residues. Germline lookup yields CDR1 MDHEN and CDR2 SYDVKM. V lost 6 bases and J lost 4, with 13 bases in between. The CDR3 DNA reads as TGTGCCAGCAGCCCCCCGACAGTTTACGAGCAGTACTTC. It yields the protein CASSPPTVYEQYF.

Many counts were recorded for this clonotype. The rearrangement uses TRBV6-1 and TRBJ1-5, with 8 bases fitting TRBD1. Trimming at V came to 6 bases and at J to 1 base, leaving 5 bases not matched to a gene. The CDR3 spans 15 residues. Germline-derived CDR1 and CDR2 are MNHNS and SASEGT. This CDR3 is CASSSDRGSNQPQHF. In DNA, the CDR3 is TGTGCCAGCAGCTCCGACAGGGGAAGCAATCAGCCCCAGCATTTT.

As for this clonotype: Given a much more abundant clone one base away, this may be a read error. This sequence joins TRBV2 and TRBJ2-7, with D possibly called TRBD1 or TRBD2 (7 bases each). Trimming shortened V by 7 bases and J by 3 bases, and 19 bases separated the two germline ends. CDR1 and CDR2 (germline): SNHLY, FYNNEI. This CDR3 is built from 15 residues. CDR3 sequence (DNA): TGTGCCAGCACTCCCACAGGGGACTACGGCTACGAGCAGTACTTC. As protein: CASTPTGDYGYEQYF.

This clonotype showed up just once. Given the absence of the conserved phenylalanine or tryptophan at the CDR3 end, a read error is likely. The chain employs TRBV6-2 or TRBV6-3 and TRBJ2-3; perhaps D is TRBD1 or TRBD2 (5 bases each). V was shortened by 0 bases and J by 1 base, with 11 bases between the two germline ends. CDR1 and CDR2 (germline): MNHEY, SVGEGT. The CDR3 totals 16 residues. CDR3 sequence (DNA): TGTGCCAGCAGTTACTCCAGGGACGGAGGCACAGATACGCAGTATTTG. This gives the protein CASSYSRDGGTDTQYL.

This clonotype was seen repeatedly, ten times or more. The chain employs TRBV7-9 and TRBJ1-5; D is unclear. Per the germline V gene, CDR1 is SEHNR and CDR2 is FQNEAQ (reference sequence). V was clipped by 3 bases and J by 3 bases, with 18 bases between them. The CDR3 sequence is 17 residues long. DNA of the CDR3: TGTGCCAGCAGCTTTGGACTCAGCGACTCCTTCAATCAGCCCCAGCATTTT. This encodes CASSFGLSDSFNQPQHF.